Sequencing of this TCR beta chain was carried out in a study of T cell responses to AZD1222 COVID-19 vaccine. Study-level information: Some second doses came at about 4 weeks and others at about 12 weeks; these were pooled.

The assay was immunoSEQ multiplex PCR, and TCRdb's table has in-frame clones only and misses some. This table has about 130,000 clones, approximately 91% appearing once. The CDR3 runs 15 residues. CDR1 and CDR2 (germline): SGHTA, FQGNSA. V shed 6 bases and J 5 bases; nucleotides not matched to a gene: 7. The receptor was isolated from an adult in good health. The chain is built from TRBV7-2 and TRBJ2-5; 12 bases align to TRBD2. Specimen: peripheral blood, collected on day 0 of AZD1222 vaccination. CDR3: CASSKWTSGVETQYF. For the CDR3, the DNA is TGTGCCAGCAGTAAGTGGACTAGCGGGGTGGAGACCCAGTACTTC.